This T cell receptor (beta chain) was found in a study of blood T cell repertoires in COVID-19 (TCRdb year 2020). Regarding the complete study: Collaborator samples came from the United States, Italy and Spain and covered acute and convalescent phases of COVID-19. The repertoires were released in a freely available public database intended as a resource for research on the immune response to SARS-CoV-2. The prospective study material was composed of cDNA or gDNA derived from T cells, B-cell-depleted T cells, or PBMCs. The samples were drawn from two sources: the first 160 participants of the ongoing ImmuneRACE study, and 1,254 subjects contributed by 6 global collaborators. The dataset comprised deeply sampled blood TCRbeta repertoires from subjects exposed to, actively infected with, or recovered from COVID-19. Where HLA class I and class II types were available, the types were taken from metadata supplied by the sample provider, not from assay-based typing. Nearly every sample came with metadata listing a de-identified subject ID, COVID-19 status, age in years and sex. Study-wide conclusions, independent of this receptor: The amount of clinical and demographic metadata varied by source and participant and was provided uncurated.

TCRbeta CDR3 regions were amplified from genomic DNA using the immunoSEQ Assay, a bias-controlled multiplex PCR. The published analysis was carried out like this. Nucleated cell counts per sample were estimated from amplification of reference gene primers within the assay. Sequence reads were collapsed and filtered to measure the absolute abundance of every unique TCRbeta CDR3 rearrangement. For each sample, productive Simpson clonality was calculated by taking the square root of Simpson's diversity index across productive rearrangements. TCRdb mirrors the immuneACCESS table, restricted to in-frame sequences. Some clones are absent from its copies; in checked studies, under half trace to an unresolved V gene, and the reason for the others is unknown. V and J calls and clone size are as listed in that table; D and trimming were resolved from the DNA. Across this sample there are 50,000 to 65,000 clones, with approximately 88% seen only once. The ten largest clones represent 3.5% to 4.5% of the sample.

Each collaborating institution followed its own protocols to collect whole blood in K2EDTA tubes. For TCRbeta analysis, collaborators shipped samples as frozen whole blood, isolated PBMCs, or DNA extracted from either of those sample types. V sheds 7 bases and J sheds 2 bases, leaving 18 bases between their ends. From a lookup of the germline V gene (reference sequence), CDR1 and CDR2 are MNHEY and SMNVEV. Inclusive of the bounding cysteine and phenylalanine, the CDR3 is 15 residues long. Of the read, only the CDR3 DNA is kept; its 45 bases are in frame from base 1. Points on this clone: Its antigen is still unknown. No base-level quality is on record; no much larger clone is a single base apart.

This TCR came from a man between 45 and 60 years old with active COVID-19. Sample: peripheral blood. In this chain, TRBV27 is recombined with TRBJ2-7, with a tentative D gene TRBD1 over 6 matching bases. The CDR3 has the sequence CASTPVGAFPYEQYF. The sequenced DNA is TGTGCCAGCACCCCAGTGGGGGCTTTTCCCTACGAGCAGTACTTC.